This TCR beta chain was recovered during a study of OX40 agonist ivuxolimab in advanced cancers. On the study more broadly: Dosing consisted of intravenous ivuxolimab at 0.01 to 10 mg/kg every 2 weeks.

Unmatched junction bases numbered 5, after V lost 0 bases and J lost 7 bases. Germline loops: CDR1 SGHTA, CDR2 FQGTGA. The CDR3 spans 14 residues. This table comes from immunoSEQ multiplex PCR, and its TCRdb copy is limited to in-frame clones, with some not included. The repertoire holds about 61,000 clones, with roughly four fifths as singletons. The material sequenced was CD4+ or CD8+ T cells sorted from blood, taken in a trial of the OX40 agonist ivuxolimab. The receptor was derived from an adult with an advanced solid tumor such as melanoma, head and neck, liver or kidney cancer. The chain couples TRBV7-3 to TRBJ2-7; 8 bases agree with TRBD2. The CDR3 DNA follows: TGTGCCAGCAGCTTAACGCGGGGGGCGTCTGAGCAGTACTTC. It is translated as CASSLTRGASEQYF.